This T cell receptor beta chain was profiled in a study of T cell changes during pregnancy in multiple sclerosis. Germline V gene sequence: CDR1 MNHEY, CDR2 SVGAGI. V was cut by 2 bases and J by 6 bases, with 10 bases left in between. The CDR3 has 13 amino acids. TCRdb's table, derived via immunoSEQ multiplex PCR, lists solely in-frame clones and lacks some. The data contain approximately 130,000 clones, 96% of them singletons. The receptor was isolated from a female donor with multiple sclerosis, enrolled in a pregnancy study. The starting material was peripheral blood, obtained after pregnancy. The V gene is TRBV6-5, the J gene TRBJ1-1, with D tentatively TRBD1 (6 bases). CDR3 sequence: CASSYRGSAEAFF. The CDR3 DNA is TGTGCCAGCAGTTACAGGGGGTCAGCTGAAGCTTTCTTT.